This T cell receptor (beta chain) was recovered during a study of blood T cell repertoires in COVID-19. Study-level information: Both acute and convalescent COVID-19 samples were obtained from the United States, Italy and Spain. Sample material is recorded as cDNA or gDNA derived from T cells, B-cell-depleted T cells, or PBMCs.

Under the authors' procedure: Reference gene primer amplification in the assay estimated nucleated cell counts. Only in-frame clones appear in the TCRdb table, and some are missing; sequencing was by immunoSEQ multiplex PCR. The DNA gave D and trimming, while V, J and clone size come from that table. The data hold about 98,000 clones, with approximately 81% observed a single time. This CDR3 region has 14 residues. With V trimmed by 5 bases and J by 3 bases, 3 bases remained unmatched. CDR1 and CDR2 from the germline V gene are KGHDR and SFDVKD. Sequences were obtained from peripheral blood. The genes are TRBV24-1 and TRBJ2-1, with 7 bases lining up with TRBD1. The source is a woman over 75 with acute or convalescent COVID-19. The CDR3 DNA follows: TGTGCCACCAGTGGCCAGGGGGACTACAATGAGCAGTTCTTC. Amino acid sequence: CATSGQGDYNEQFF.